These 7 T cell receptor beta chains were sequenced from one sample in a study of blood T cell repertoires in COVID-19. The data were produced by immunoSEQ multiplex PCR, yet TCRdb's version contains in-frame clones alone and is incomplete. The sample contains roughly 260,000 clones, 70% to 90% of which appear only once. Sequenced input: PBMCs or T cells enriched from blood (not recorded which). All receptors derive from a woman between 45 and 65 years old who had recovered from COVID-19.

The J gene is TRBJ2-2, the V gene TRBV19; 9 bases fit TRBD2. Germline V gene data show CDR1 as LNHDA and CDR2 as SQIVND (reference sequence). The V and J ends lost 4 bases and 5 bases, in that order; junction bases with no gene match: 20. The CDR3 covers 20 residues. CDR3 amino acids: CASSRPLAPGGRARTGELFF. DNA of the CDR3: TGTGCCAGTAGTAGACCCCTAGCGCCCGGCGGGAGGGCGAGGACCGGGGAGCTGTTTTTT.

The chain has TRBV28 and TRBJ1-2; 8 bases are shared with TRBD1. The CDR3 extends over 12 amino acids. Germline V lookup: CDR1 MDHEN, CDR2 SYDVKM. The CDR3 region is CGCRGPVYGYTF. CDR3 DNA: TGTGGCTGCAGGGGGCCTGTCTATGGCTACACCTTC.

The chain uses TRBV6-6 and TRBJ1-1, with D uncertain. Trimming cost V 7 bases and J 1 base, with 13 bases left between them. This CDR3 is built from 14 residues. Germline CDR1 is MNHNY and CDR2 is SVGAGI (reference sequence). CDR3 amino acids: CASTRSDTNTEAFF. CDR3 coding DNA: TGTGCCAGCACTCGATCAGACACGAACACTGAAGCTTTCTTT.

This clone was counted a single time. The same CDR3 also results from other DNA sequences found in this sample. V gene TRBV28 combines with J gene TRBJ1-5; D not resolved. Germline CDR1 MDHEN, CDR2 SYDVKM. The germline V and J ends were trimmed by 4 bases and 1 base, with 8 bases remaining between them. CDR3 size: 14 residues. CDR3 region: CASSSGGSNQPQHF. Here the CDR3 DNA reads TGTGCCAGCAGTTCTGGAGGGAGCAATCAGCCCCAGCATTTT.

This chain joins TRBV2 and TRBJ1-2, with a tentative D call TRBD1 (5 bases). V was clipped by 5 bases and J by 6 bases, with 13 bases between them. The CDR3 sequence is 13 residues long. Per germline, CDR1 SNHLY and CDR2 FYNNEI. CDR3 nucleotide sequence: TGTGCCAGCAGTCCCATGGGGCGGAATGGCTACACCTTC. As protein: CASSPMGRNGYTF.

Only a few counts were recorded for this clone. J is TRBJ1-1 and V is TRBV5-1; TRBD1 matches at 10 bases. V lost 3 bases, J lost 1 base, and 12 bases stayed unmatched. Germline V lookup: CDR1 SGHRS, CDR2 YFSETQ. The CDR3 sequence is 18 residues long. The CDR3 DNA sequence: TGCGCCAGCAGCTCAGCCGGGACAGGGGTGTTTACGAACACTGAAGCTTTCTTT. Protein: CASSSAGTGVFTNTEAFF.

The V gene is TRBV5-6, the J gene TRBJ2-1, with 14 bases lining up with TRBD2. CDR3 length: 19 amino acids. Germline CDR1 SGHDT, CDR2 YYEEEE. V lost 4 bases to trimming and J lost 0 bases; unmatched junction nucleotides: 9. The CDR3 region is CASSPGTSGSIVSYNEQFF. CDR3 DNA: TGTGCCAGCAGCCCCGGGACTAGCGGGAGTATAGTCTCCTACAATGAGCAGTTCTTC.